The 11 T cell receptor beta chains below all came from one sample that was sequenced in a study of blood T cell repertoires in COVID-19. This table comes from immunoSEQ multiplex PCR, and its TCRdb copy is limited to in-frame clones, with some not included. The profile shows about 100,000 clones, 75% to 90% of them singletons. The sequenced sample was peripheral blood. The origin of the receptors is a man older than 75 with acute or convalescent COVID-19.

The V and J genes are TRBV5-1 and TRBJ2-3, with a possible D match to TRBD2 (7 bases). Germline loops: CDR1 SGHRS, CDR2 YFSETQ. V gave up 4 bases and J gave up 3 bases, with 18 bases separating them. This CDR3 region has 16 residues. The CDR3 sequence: CASSNSLRGGTDTQYF. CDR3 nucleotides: TGCGCCAGCAGCAATTCTTTGAGGGGGGGAACAGATACGCAGTATTTT. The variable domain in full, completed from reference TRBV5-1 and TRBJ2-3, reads KAGVTQTPRYLIKTRGQQVTLSCSPISGHRSVSWYQQTPGQGLQFLFEYFSETQRNKGNFPGRFSGRQFSNSRSEMNVSTLELGDSALYLCASSNSLRGGTDTQYFGPGTRLTVL.

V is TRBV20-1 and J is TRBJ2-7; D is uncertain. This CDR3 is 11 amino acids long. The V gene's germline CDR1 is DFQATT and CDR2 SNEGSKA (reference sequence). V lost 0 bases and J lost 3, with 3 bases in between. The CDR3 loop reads CSARDIYEQYF. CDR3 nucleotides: TGCAGTGCTAGAGATATCTACGAGCAGTACTTC.

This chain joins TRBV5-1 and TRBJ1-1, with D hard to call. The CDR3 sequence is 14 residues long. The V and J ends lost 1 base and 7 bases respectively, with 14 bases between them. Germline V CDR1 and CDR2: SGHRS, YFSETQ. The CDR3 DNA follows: TGCGCCAGCAGCTTGTACGAGTTTGGGAGTGAAGCTTTCTTT. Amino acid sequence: CASSLYEFGSEAFF.

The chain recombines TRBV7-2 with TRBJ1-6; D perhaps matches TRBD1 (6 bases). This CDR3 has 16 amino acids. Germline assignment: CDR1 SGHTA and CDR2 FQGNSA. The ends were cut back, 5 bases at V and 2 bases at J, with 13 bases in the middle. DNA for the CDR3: TGTGCCAGCAGCCTACACCGGGACACCTATAATTCACCCCTCCACTTT. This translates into CASSLHRDTYNSPLHF.

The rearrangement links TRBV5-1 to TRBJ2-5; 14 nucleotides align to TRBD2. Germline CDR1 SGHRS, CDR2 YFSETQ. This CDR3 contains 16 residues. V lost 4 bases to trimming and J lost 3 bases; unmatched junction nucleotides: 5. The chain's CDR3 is CASSRGLAGDEETQYF. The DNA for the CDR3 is TGCGCCAGCAGCCGGGGACTAGCGGGGGACGAAGAGACCCAGTACTTC.

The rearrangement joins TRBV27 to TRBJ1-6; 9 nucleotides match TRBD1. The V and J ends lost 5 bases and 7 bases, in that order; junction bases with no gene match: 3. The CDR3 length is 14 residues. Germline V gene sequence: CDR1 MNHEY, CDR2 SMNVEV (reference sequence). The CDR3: CASSRQGENSPLHF. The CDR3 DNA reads TGTGCCAGCAGTCGACAGGGGGAAAATTCACCCCTCCACTTT.

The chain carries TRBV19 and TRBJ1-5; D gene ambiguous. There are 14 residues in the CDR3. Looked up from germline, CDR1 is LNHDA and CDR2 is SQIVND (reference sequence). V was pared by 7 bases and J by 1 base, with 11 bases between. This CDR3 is CASNEGLSNQPQHF. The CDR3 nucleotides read TGTGCCAGTAATGAGGGTTTAAGCAATCAGCCCCAGCATTTT.

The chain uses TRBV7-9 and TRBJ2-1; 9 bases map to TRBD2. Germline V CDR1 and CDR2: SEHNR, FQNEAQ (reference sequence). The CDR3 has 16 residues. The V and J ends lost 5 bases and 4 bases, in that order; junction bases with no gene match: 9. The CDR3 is CASSPTSGLYYNEQFF. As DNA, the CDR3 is TGTGCCAGCAGCCCAACTAGCGGGCTTTATTACAATGAGCAGTTCTTC.

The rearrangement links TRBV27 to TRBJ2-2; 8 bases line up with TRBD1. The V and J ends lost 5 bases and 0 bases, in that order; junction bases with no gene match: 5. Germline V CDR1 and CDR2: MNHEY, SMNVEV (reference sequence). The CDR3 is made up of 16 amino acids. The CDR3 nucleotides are TGTGCCAGCAGTCAGTACAGGGGGACGAACACCGGGGAGCTGTTTTTT. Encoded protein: CASSQYRGTNTGELFF.

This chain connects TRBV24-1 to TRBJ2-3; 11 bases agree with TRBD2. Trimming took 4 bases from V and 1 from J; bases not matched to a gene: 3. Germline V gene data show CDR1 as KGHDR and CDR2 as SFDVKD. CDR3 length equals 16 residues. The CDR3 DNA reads TGTGCCACCAGTGACCCGGGACTAGCGGGCACAGATACGCAGTATTTT. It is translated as CATSDPGLAGTDTQYF.

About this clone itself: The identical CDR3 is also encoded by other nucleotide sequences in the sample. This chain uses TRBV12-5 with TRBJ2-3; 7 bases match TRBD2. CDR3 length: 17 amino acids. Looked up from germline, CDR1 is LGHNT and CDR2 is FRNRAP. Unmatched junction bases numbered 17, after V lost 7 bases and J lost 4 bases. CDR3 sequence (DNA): TGTGCTAGTGCCGCTCCGGGACTGGCGGGAGCTTCAGATACGCAGTATTTT. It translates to CASAAPGLAGASDTQYF.